This record covers a single T cell receptor (beta chain). Its cognate antigen has yet to be identified. Base quality data are lacking; no much larger clone is found one base away. The Quick-DNA Microprep Kit was used to extract genomic DNA from the sorted cells. TCRbeta DNA was amplified with the immunoSEQ hsTCRbeta kit following the manufacturer's protocol. TCRbeta libraries were sequenced on an Illumina MiSeq instrument. From the authors' description of their analysis: After out-of-frame sequences were removed, 2,204,828 distinct TCRbeta sequences remained, averaging about 67,000 per individual. Each individual was scored by the count of 164 previously reported CMV-associated TCRbeta sequences and the total productive distinct TCRbeta count. A beta-binomial model was reimplemented in Python, and scikit-learn random forests with default parameters were trained on data from the US cohort. Classifier performance on the Belgian cohort was summarized as median AUC with percentile confidence intervals over 10,000 bootstrap iterations. TCRdb obtained this table from immuneACCESS and retained in-frame rearrangements with V and J assigned. These tables miss some clones; where compared with another copy, unresolved V genes account for less than half of the shortfall, and the remainder is unexplained. V, J and clone size reflect that table, while D and trimming were determined from the DNA. The sample profile shows about 54,000 clones; about 73% of them were found once. The biggest ten clones account for under 3% of the sample.

A FACSAria II was used to sort memory CD4+ T cells, defined as single viable CD3+CD4+CD8-CD45RO+ cells. CMV serostatus was determined using a Roche Elecsys assay that detects serum IgG against CMV pp150, pp28, p38 and p52. After the samples were thawed, total CD4+ T cells were enriched through positive selection using CD4 magnetic microbeads. The samples came from a separate study whose specific focus was interrogating the CD4+ T cell memory repertoire. Following standard operating procedures, peripheral blood mononuclear cells were isolated and cryopreserved, while serum was kept at -80 degrees C. Staining used CD3-PerCP (BW264/56), CD4-APC (RPA-T4), CD45RO-PE (UCHT1) and CD8-Pacific Orange (3B5) antibodies, with Sytox blue excluding non-viable cells. This sample stems from a study of memory CD4+ T cells and cytomegalovirus serostatus (dated by TCRdb to between 2018 and 2021). With regard to the full study: The cohort included approximately 35 healthy adults from Belgium, of whom 9 were CMV seropositive and approximately 24 were CMV seronegative. To replicate a published TCR-based CMV serostatus classifier, the study sequenced CD4+ memory TCRbeta repertoires from a Belgian cohort whose cytomegalovirus serostatus was known. On the study overall, not on this receptor specifically: Of fewer than 200 previously reported CMV-associated TCRbeta sequences, 55 to 75 appeared in the CD4+ memory repertoires, each in one to five individuals. Only CD4+CD45RO+ memory cells were sequenced, in contrast to the original study, which included naive and memory CD4+ and CD8+ populations. For predicting CMV serostatus, the median bootstrapped AUC was roughly 0.95 using the original framework and over 0.9 using a US-trained random forest. The results were interpreted as suggesting that the CMV-associated TCR signature is mostly present in the CD4+ memory repertoire. On the Belgian cohort, the classifier built on the original framework reached a median bootstrapped AUC of around 0.96, with a 95% CI of 0.76-1.00.

The CDR3 covers 12 residues, taking in both the cysteine and the phenylalanine. Only the CDR3 DNA is retained, 36 bases long and in frame from the first base. From a lookup of the germline V gene, CDR1 and CDR2 are SGHTA and FQGNSA. Trimming costs V 6 bases and J 5 bases, and their ends lie 10 bases apart. The sequence derives from an adult in good health and CMV-seropositive. The receptor chain draws on TRBV7-2 and TRBJ1-1, with no confident D gene call. Sequencing was carried out using memory CD4+ T cells from blood. The encoded CDR3 is CASRYQWTEAFF. The nucleotide sequence reads TGTGCCAGCAGGTACCAGTGGACTGAAGCTTTCTTT.